The T cell receptor (beta chain) described here comes from a study of human T cells and chemical hapten exposure. Whole blood that had not been fractionated was the source of extracted total RNA. As the library was built, unique molecular identifiers were attached to individual cDNA molecules. TCRdb reanalysed the reads using MiXCR and keeps one entry per CDR3 protein. The data show fewer than 300 distinct CDR3 sequences, almost 50% seen once. Material for sequencing was whole blood. The source is a human donor who had alopecia or was a healthy volunteer (not recorded which). Some clones in this sample may be carry-over from other donors' samples. This table probably holds off-target reads from a library built for another chain.

The DNA for the CDR3 is TGTGCCAGCAGCTTACCGGGAGTAGATACGCAGTATTTT. Its protein product is CASSLPGVDTQYF. This chain links TRBV7-9 with TRBJ2-3; possible D gene TRBD2, 6 bases. V was clipped by 2 bases and J by 5 bases, with 8 bases between them. This CDR3 comprises 13 residues. Per germline, CDR1 SEHNR and CDR2 FQNEAQ (reference sequence).